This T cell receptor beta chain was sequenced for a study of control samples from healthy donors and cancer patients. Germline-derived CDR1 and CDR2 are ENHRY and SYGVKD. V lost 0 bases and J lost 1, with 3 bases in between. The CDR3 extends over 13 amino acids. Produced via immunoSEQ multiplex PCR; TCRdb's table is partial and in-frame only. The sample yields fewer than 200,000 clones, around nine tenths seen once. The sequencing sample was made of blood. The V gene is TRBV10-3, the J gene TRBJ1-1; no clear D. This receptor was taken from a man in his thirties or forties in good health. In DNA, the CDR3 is TGTGCCATCAGTGAGTCGCAGAACACTGAAGCTTTCTTT. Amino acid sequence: CAISESQNTEAFF.